Each of the 15 T cell receptor beta chains below was sequenced from the same sample in a study of control samples from healthy donors and cancer patients. Method: immunoSEQ multiplex PCR; TCRdb's copy keeps in-frame clones and lacks some. The data show about 170,000 clones, with 90% to 95% seen just once and roughly 1.3% held by the top ten. Sequencing input: blood. Receptors were obtained from a woman under 30 in good health.

This chain joins TRBV28 and TRBJ2-7; no definite D call. V lost 5 bases to trimming and J lost 1 base, with 6 bases between them. Germline lookup yields CDR1 MDHEN and CDR2 SYDVKM. CDR3 length: 12 amino acids. CDR3 DNA: TGTGCCAGCAGTGGACGGTCCTACGAGCAGTACTTC. This sequence encodes CASSGRSYEQYF.

The table lists this clone with a count of one. V is TRBV6-5 and J is TRBJ2-3; D call uncertain. This CDR3 is 15 amino acids long. Trimming stripped 5 bases from V and 0 bases from J, with 12 bases between. Per germline, CDR1 MNHEY and CDR2 SVGAGI. The CDR3, as DNA: TGTGCCAGCAGTACCTTTCAGGAGAGCACAGATACGCAGTATTTT. Translating gives CASSTFQESTDTQYF.

The chain has TRBV19 and TRBJ2-3; D unclear. The CDR3 runs to 12 residues. V lost 4 bases and J 1 base, leaving 3 bases between the germline ends. Germline V gives CDR1 LNHDA, CDR2 SQIVND (reference sequence). The DNA for the CDR3 is TGTGCCAGTAGTAGGCGCACAGATACGCAGTATTTT. This encodes CASSRRTDTQYF.

The rearrangement links TRBV28 to TRBJ1-1, with TRBD1 as a possible D gene (5 bases). Per the germline V gene, CDR1 is MDHEN and CDR2 is SYDVKM. Trimming stripped 4 bases from V and 1 base from J, with 10 bases between. The CDR3 is made up of 14 amino acids. The CDR3 DNA reads as TGTGCCAGCAGTTCCCCCGGGGGGAACACTGAAGCTTTCTTT. This translates into CASSSPGGNTEAFF.

The V gene is TRBV6-5, the J gene TRBJ1-1, with a weak D call TRBD1 (5 bases). Germline CDR1 and CDR2: MNHEY and SVGAGI. CDR3 length: 14 residues. The V end lost 4 bases, the J end lost 5 bases, and 14 bases lay between the germline ends. The CDR3 loop reads CASSWGGERTEAFF. The CDR3 nucleotides are TGTGCCAGCAGTTGGGGAGGGGAGAGGACTGAAGCTTTCTTT.

The gene calls are TRBV28 and TRBJ2-1; D unclear. The germline CDR1 and CDR2 sequences are MDHEN and SYDVKM. V was cut by 4 bases and J by 7 bases, with 8 bases left in between. The CDR3 is 12 amino acids. CDR3 DNA: TGTGCCAGCAGTTCCTCTGTTAATGAGCAGTTCTTC. It translates to CASSSSVNEQFF.

The chain recombines TRBV6-6 with TRBJ1-3; D gene ambiguous. V was clipped by 5 bases and J by 3 bases, with 23 bases between them. Germline-derived CDR1 and CDR2 are MNHNY and SVGAGI (reference sequence). This CDR3 contains 18 residues. The CDR3 loop reads CASSRTTGYPGGGNTIYF. CDR3 bases: TGTGCCAGCAGTCGCACGACGGGGTATCCTGGAGGTGGAAACACCATATATTTT.

The V and J genes are TRBV28 and TRBJ1-2; tentatively, D is TRBD1 (5 bases). Trimming removed 7 bases at V and 4 bases at J, with 16 bases between. The CDR3 consists of 14 residues. CDR1 and CDR2 (germline): MDHEN, SYDVKM. CDR3 amino acids: CASTTPGRLYGYTF. The CDR3 bases are TGTGCCAGCACTACACCGGGACGCCTCTATGGCTACACCTTC.

The V gene is TRBV12-3 or TRBV12-4, the J gene TRBJ1-2, with TRBD1 as a possible D gene (6 bases). V lost 4 bases, J lost 6 bases, and 9 bases lay in between. There are 12 residues in the CDR3. CDR3 protein: CASSYQGNGYTF. CDR3 coding DNA: TGTGCCAGCAGTTATCAGGGGAATGGCTACACCTTC.

The chain carries TRBV2 and TRBJ1-1, with a possible D match to TRBD1 (5 bases). CDR1 SNHLY and CDR2 FYNNEI come from the germline V gene. The CDR3 contains 14 residues. Trimming removed 3 bases from V and 3 bases from J, with 11 bases in between. The CDR3 DNA reads as TGTGCCAGCAGTGATCGGGTAGGGGACACTGAAGCTTTCTTT. Translating gives CASSDRVGDTEAFF.

The chain combines TRBV7-9 with TRBJ1-4; perhaps TRBD1 as D (6 bases). This CDR3 has 15 residues. Trimming took off 2 bases at V and 4 bases at J, with 11 bases between the two ends. Germline CDR1 reads SEHNR; CDR2 reads FQNEAQ (reference sequence). CDR3 amino acids: CASSLMGALNEKLFF. CDR3 DNA: TGTGCCAGCAGCTTAATGGGGGCCCTTAATGAAAAACTGTTTTTT.

The chain has TRBV6-5 and TRBJ1-6; no firm D call. CDR1 is MNHEY, CDR2 SVGAGI, per germline. Between the trimmed V and J ends, which lost 7 bases and 9 bases, there was a span of 13 bases. The CDR3 extends over 13 amino acids. CDR3 sequence reads: CASMGKLGSPLHF. The CDR3 region has the DNA TGTGCCAGCATGGGAAAGTTAGGTTCACCCCTCCACTTT.

This clone was counted only a few times. This chain joins TRBV28 and TRBJ2-7, with TRBD2 as a possible D gene (6 bases). Trimming pared 7 bases from V and 0 bases from J, leaving 10 bases between. The CDR3 has 13 amino acids. CDR1 is MDHEN, CDR2 SYDVKM, per germline. CDR3 amino acids: CASTGSPSYEQYF. The CDR3 nucleotides are TGTGCCAGCACCGGGAGTCCCTCCTACGAGCAGTACTTC.

There are a few counts of this clone. This sequence joins TRBV6-1 and TRBJ1-6; possibly TRBD1 for D (5 bases). The CDR3 has 14 residues. Deletions cut 2 bases from V and 10 bases from J, with 12 bases between. CDR1 is MNHNS and CDR2 is SASEGT in the germline V gene. The chain's CDR3 is CASSERGAASPLHF. The DNA for the CDR3 is TGTGCCAGCAGTGAAAGGGGCGCCGCATCACCCCTCCACTTT.

The chain couples TRBV28 to TRBJ2-1; D uncertain. Trimming cost V 3 bases and J 8 bases, with 8 bases left between them. The CDR3 consists of 12 residues. Looked up from germline, CDR1 is MDHEN and CDR2 is SYDVKM. CDR3 sequence: CASSFNFYEQFF. CDR3 sequence (DNA): TGTGCCAGCAGTTTTAACTTCTATGAGCAGTTCTTC. Drawing the rest from reference TRBV28 and TRBJ2-1, the complete variable domain is DVKVTQSSRYLVKRTGEKVFLECVQDMDHENMFWYRQDPGLGLRLIYFSYDVKMKEKGDIPEGYSVSREKKERFSLILESASTNQTSMYLCASSFNFYEQFFGPGTRLTVL.